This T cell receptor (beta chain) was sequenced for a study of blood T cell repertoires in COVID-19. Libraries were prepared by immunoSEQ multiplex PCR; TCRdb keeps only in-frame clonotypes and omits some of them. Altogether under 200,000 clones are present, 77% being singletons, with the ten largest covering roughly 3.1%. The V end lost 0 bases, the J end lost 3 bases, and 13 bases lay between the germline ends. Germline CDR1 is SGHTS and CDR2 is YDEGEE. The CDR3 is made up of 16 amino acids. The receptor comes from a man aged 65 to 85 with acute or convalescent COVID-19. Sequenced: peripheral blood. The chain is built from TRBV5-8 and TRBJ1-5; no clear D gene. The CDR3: CASSLGPKSHNQPQHF. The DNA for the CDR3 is TGTGCCAGCAGCTTGGGGCCGAAAAGTCACAATCAGCCCCAGCATTTT.